This is a list of T cell receptor beta chains from one sample in a study of blood T cell repertoires in COVID-19. Some clones are missing from TCRdb's copy, which holds only in-frame ones; the method was immunoSEQ multiplex PCR. The sample lists about 200,000 clones; just under 90% were seen once. Sequenced material: PBMCs or T cells enriched from blood (not recorded which). The receptors originated from a man in his thirties or forties who had recovered from COVID-19. CDR3s include the opening cysteine and the closing phenylalanine or tryptophan. D genes are given only for firm matches. Size is stated for part of the rows, as once, few or many counts, or as a class when the clone is expanded.

>TRBJ1-6|NA|NA|TRBV6-5
TGTGCCAGCACCCAGGGTAATTCACCCCTCCACTTT
CASTQGNSPLHF
>TRBJ1-3|NA|once|TRBV28
TGTGCCAGCAAGAGGGAGTTCTCTGGAAACACCATATATTTT
CASKREFSGNTIYF
>TRBJ1-3|NA|NA|TRBV19
TGTGCCAGTAGTATAGCCCGGGGCTCTGGAAACACCATATATTTT
CASSIARGSGNTIYF
>TRBJ2-1|NA|NA|TRBV10-3
TGTGCCATCAGTGAGTCGAGAGAGCAGTTCTTC
CAISESREQFF
>TRBJ2-7|NA|NA|TRBV29-1
TGCAGCGTTGGTACGGGTGCCTACGAGCAGTACTTC
CSVGTGAYEQYF
>TRBJ1-2|NA|NA|TRBV4-3
TGCGCCAGCAGCCAAGAAACAGACACCGTCTATGGCTACACCTTC
CASSQETDTVYGYTF
>TRBJ1-1|TRBD1|NA|TRBV7-9
TGTGCCAGCAGCTTAGGACAGGGGAACACTGAAGCTTTCTTT
CASSLGQGNTEAFF
>TRBJ1-6|NA|NA|TRBV2
TGTGCCAGCAGTGAAGGAATGCCTAGGAATTCACCCCTCCACTTT
CASSEGMPRNSPLHF
>TRBJ2-5|TRBD2|NA|TRBV2
TGTGCCAGCAGTGGGGGGGGACCAAGGGGCCAAGAGACCCAGTACTTC
CASSGGGPRGQETQYF
>TRBJ2-5|NA|NA|TRBV7-2
TGTGCCAGCAGACAGGGAGGGCAAGAGACCCAGTACTTC
CASRQGGQETQYF
>TRBJ2-2|NA|NA|TRBV4-1
TGCGCCAGCAGCCTGATAGCGAACACCGGGGAGCTGTTTTTT
CASSLIANTGELFF
>TRBJ1-2|TRBD1|NA|TRBV19
TGTGCCAGTAGATATAGACAGGGTGGTGGCTACACCTTC
CASRYRQGGGYTF
>TRBJ1-2|TRBD1|NA|TRBV24-1
TGTGCCACCAGTGATTCAGGGGGCGCCTATGGCTACACCTTC
CATSDSGGAYGYTF
>TRBJ2-1|TRBD2|NA|TRBV9
TGTGCCAGCAGCGACGGAAGTAGCGGGAGTTCCCCCTACAATGAGCAGTTCTTC
CASSDGSSGSSPYNEQFF
>TRBJ2-1|TRBD1|NA|TRBV6-4
TGTGCCAGCAGTGAACGGGACAGGGTATACAATGAGCAGTTCTTC
CASSERDRVYNEQFF
>TRBJ2-5|NA|NA|TRBV18
TGTGCCAGCTCACCCGGAGAGACCCAGTACTTC
CASSPGETQYF
>TRBJ1-5|NA|NA|TRBV3-1/TRBV3-2
TGTGCCAGCAGCCAATTTACGGGAGATCAGCCCCAGCATTTT
CASSQFTGDQPQHF
>TRBJ2-3|NA|NA|TRBV30
TGTGCCTGGAGCCACACGCGGGTTACAGATACGCAGTATTTT
CAWSHTRVTDTQYF
>TRBJ1-5|NA|NA|TRBV9
TGTGCCAGCAGCGTATCGCCAGGGGATCAGCCCCAGCATTTT
CASSVSPGDQPQHF
>TRBJ2-7|TRBD2|NA|TRBV6-1
TGTGCCAGCAGTGAATTCGGTTCAGCGGGAGGAGGGGAGCAGTACTTC
CASSEFGSAGGGEQYF
>TRBJ2-7|TRBD1|NA|TRBV19
TGTGCCAGTAGTTCCGGGACAGGGTCCTACGAGCAGTACTTC
CASSSGTGSYEQYF